The sequence of this TCR beta chain was determined in a study of blood T cell repertoires in COVID-19. Study-level information: T cells, B-cell-depleted T cells, or PBMCs provided the cDNA or gDNA that served as material.

The sample holds one count of this clone. V was shortened by 5 bases and J by 1 base, with 8 bases between the two germline ends. The CDR3 consists of 13 residues. From germline, CDR1 is SGHTA and CDR2 FQGTGA. The table came from immunoSEQ multiplex PCR; TCRdb's copy has only in-frame clones and leaves some out. The sample consists of 75,000 to 100,000 clones, 80% to 90% of them appearing once. Sequencing was carried out using peripheral blood. The sequence came from a woman of 80 years or more with acute or convalescent COVID-19. The chain is built from TRBV7-3 and TRBJ1-1; D not certain. This chain's CDR3 is CASSGEGNTEAFF. Written as DNA, the CDR3 is TGTGCCAGCAGCGGGGAGGGGAACACTGAAGCTTTCTTT. The whole variable domain, remainder taken from reference TRBV7-3 and TRBJ1-1, is GAGVSQTPSNKVTEKGKYVELRCDPISGHTALYWYRQSLGQGPEFLIYFQGTGAADDSGLPNDRFFAVRPEGSVSTLKIQRTERGDSAVYLCASSGEGNTEAFFGQGTRLTVV.